This T cell receptor beta chain emerged from a study of response to subunit inactivated influenza vaccine. Germline V CDR1 and CDR2: SGDLS, YYNGEE. V lost 2 bases to trimming and J lost 5 bases; unmatched junction nucleotides: 3. This CDR3 has 13 residues. Study findings and constraints: With each seasonal influenza vaccination, the authors suggested, few new T cells are recruited.

The sample holds many counts of this clonotype. Its antigen is not identified. TCRdb reprocessed the RT-PCR reads with MiXCR, giving one entry per CDR3 protein. Counted here are 650,000 to 800,000 distinct CDR3 sequences, under 20% occurring once; the ten biggest clones make up approximately 10%. This receptor was taken from a man aged 50 to 60 who received an inactivated influenza vaccine. The chain is built from TRBV9 and TRBJ1-1; 7 bases match TRBD1. The source material was PBMCs from blood, sampled roughly 5 days after vaccination. In DNA form, the CDR3 reads TGTGCCAGCAGCGTCGACAGGGATACTGAAGCTTTCTTT. Translated: CASSVDRDTEAFF.